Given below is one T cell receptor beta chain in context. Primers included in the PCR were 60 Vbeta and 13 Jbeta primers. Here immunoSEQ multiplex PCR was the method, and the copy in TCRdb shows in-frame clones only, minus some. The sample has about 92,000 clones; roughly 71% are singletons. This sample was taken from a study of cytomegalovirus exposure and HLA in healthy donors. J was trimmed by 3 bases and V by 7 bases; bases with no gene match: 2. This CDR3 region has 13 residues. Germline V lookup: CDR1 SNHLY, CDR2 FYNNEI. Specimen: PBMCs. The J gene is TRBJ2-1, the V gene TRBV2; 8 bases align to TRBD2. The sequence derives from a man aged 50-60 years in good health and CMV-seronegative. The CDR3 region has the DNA TGTGCCAGCATTAGCGGGGTCTACAATGAGCAGTTCTTC. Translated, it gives CASISGVYNEQFF.